Following are 5 T cell receptor beta chains from one sample sequenced in a study of T cell responses to AZD1222 COVID-19 vaccine. TCRdb's copy holds only in-frame clones and misses some; the assay was immunoSEQ multiplex PCR. The sample lists roughly 140,000 clones; 88% were seen once. The source was peripheral blood, collected on day 0 of AZD1222 vaccination. The source of these receptors is an adult in good health.

The chain links TRBV3-1 (or the pseudogene TRBV3-2) to TRBJ2-5, with D perhaps matching TRBD1 or TRBD2 (6 bases each). V lost 5 bases, J lost 5 bases, and 15 bases lay in between. The germline V gene has CDR1 LGHDT and CDR2 YNNKEL (reference sequence). The CDR3 has 14 residues. In DNA form, the CDR3 reads TGTGCCAGCAGCTCCTCGGGGGCAAGGGAGACCCAGTACTTC. Amino acid sequence: CASSSSGARETQYF.

This sequence joins TRBV19 and TRBJ1-5; D is possibly TRBD1 (6 bases). This CDR3 is 15 amino acids long. The V end lost 5 bases, the J end lost 2 bases, and 13 bases lay between the germline ends. Germline values: CDR1 LNHDA, CDR2 SQIVND (reference sequence). In DNA form, the CDR3 reads TGTGCCAGTAGTGCACAGGGAGGGGGCAATCAGCCCCAGCATTTT. It encodes CASSAQGGGNQPQHF. The complete variable domain, with remaining parts taken from reference TRBV19 and TRBJ1-5, reads DGGITQSPKYLFRKEGQNVTLSCEQNLNHDAMYWYRQDPGQGLRLIYYSQIVNDFQKGDIAEGYSVSREKKESFPLTVTSAQKNPTAFYLCASSAQGGGNQPQHFGDGTRLSIL.

The chain recombines TRBV5-4 with TRBJ1-1; no clear D. Per the germline V gene, CDR1 is SGHNT and CDR2 is YYREEE (reference sequence). The CDR3 runs to 13 residues. Deletions cut 4 bases from V and 1 base from J, with 8 bases between. The CDR3 loop reads CASSPDGNTEAFF. The CDR3 DNA is TGTGCCAGCAGCCCGGACGGGAACACTGAAGCTTTCTTT.

The CDR3 spells CATGQDNYEQYF. CDR3 nucleotide sequence: TGTGCCACAGGACAGGACAATTACGAGCAGTACTTC. J is TRBJ2-7 and V is TRBV19; 7 bases fit TRBD1. Germline CDR1 LNHDA, CDR2 SQIVND (reference sequence). The V gene end was trimmed by 10 bases and the J gene end by 4 bases; junction bases not matched to a gene: 7. The CDR3 spans 12 residues.

This chain connects TRBV28 to TRBJ2-4; TRBD1 might be the D (5 bases). V was cut by 8 bases and J by 3 bases, with 14 bases left in between. Looked up from germline, CDR1 is MDHEN and CDR2 is SYDVKM. This CDR3 spans 14 amino acids. The CDR3 bases are TGTGCCAGCGCCTACCCAGGACACAAAAACATTCAGTACTTC. It codes for CASAYPGHKNIQYF.